This TCR beta chain stems from a study of monozygotic twins with cystic fibrosis. Sequencing used immunoSEQ multiplex PCR; TCRdb keeps in-frame clones, though not all of them. The data hold over 9,500 clones, with roughly 85% observed a single time. The CDR3 is made up of 15 amino acids. The germline V gene encodes CDR1 MDHEN and CDR2 SYDVKM. The junction had 12 bases not matched to a gene; V was cut back by 7 bases and J by 8 bases. Sequencing used blood. This TCR came from a man aged 18-30 years with cystic fibrosis. The chain uses TRBV28 and TRBJ2-1; 9 positions agree with TRBD1. In DNA, the CDR3 is TGTGCCAGCACCCTCCAGGCGGACAGGGGTCATGAGCAGTTCTTC. Protein: CASTLQADRGHEQFF.